This record covers a single TCR beta chain. Its target is not known. The sample carries other DNA sequences with the same CDR3. Primers: 60 Vbeta forward and 13 Jbeta reverse. Here immunoSEQ multiplex PCR was the method, and the copy in TCRdb shows in-frame clones only, minus some. The sample has tens of thousands of clones; approximately 80% are singletons. This entry comes from a study of cytomegalovirus exposure and HLA in healthy donors. Looking at the study overall: There were about 85 million unique TCRs (from HLA-typed donors) in an early data release.

Broader study findings: The study listed approximately 160 cytomegalovirus-associated TCR beta chains. An analysis done earlier found most TCR beta V segments productive about 87% or about 30% of the time.

The CDR3 length is 15 residues. The germline CDR1 and CDR2 sequences are LNHDA and SQIVND (reference sequence). V was trimmed by 1 base and J by 2 bases, leaving 8 bases between them. What was sequenced was PBMCs. The clonotype was recovered from a man aged 55-75 years in good health and CMV-seronegative. The chain has TRBV19 and TRBJ1-4, with unresolved D. The chain's CDR3 is CASSIGGSTNEKLFF. In nucleotides, the CDR3 is TGTGCCAGTAGTATAGGAGGGTCTACTAATGAAAAACTGTTTTTT.